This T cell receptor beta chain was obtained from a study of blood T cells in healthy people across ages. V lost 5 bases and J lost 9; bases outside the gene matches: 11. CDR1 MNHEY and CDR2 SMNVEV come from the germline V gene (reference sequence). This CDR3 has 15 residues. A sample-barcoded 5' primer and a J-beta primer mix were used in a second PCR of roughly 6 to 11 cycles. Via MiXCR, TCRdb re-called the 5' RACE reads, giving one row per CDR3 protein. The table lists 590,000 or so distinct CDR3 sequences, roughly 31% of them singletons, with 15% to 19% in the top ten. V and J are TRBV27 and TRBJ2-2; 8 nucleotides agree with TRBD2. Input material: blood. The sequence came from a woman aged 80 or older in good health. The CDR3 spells CASSPGGAWTRELFF. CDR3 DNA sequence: TGTGCCAGCAGTCCGGGGGGGGCCTGGACCCGGGAGCTGTTTTTT.